The 26 T cell receptor beta chains given below trace back to one sample, sequenced in a study of blood T cell repertoires in COVID-19 (dated by TCRdb to between 2020 and 2021). Library preparation was by the immunoSEQ multiplex PCR assay. The immuneACCESS repertoire file appears here via TCRdb, limited to in-frame rearrangements. These files lack a portion of the clones; in checked studies, under half of the deficit traces to unresolved V genes, and the cause of the others is not known. Across this sample there are roughly 320,000 clones, with around 90% seen only once. Of the sample, over 1% is held by the ten largest clones. The specimen was peripheral blood. The receptors derive from a man aged 70-80 years with acute or convalescent COVID-19.

This clone has a single count. The chain joins TRBV14 to TRBJ1-1; TRBD1 is a possible D gene (6 bases). The CDR3 has 15 amino acids. The V end lost 6 bases, the J end lost 7 bases, and 21 bases lay between the germline ends. Germline V gene sequence: CDR1 SGHDN, CDR2 FVKESK. CDR3 nucleotides: TGTGCCAGCAGAGTTAGGACCAGGGGTCGCGGTGAAGCTTTCTTT. Translating gives CASRVRTRGRGEAFF.

The genes are TRBV27 and TRBJ2-7; tentatively, D is TRBD2 (5 bases). Trimming left V 2 bases short and J 2 bases short, with 7 bases between. This CDR3 has 13 amino acids. Germline CDR1 reads MNHEY; CDR2 reads SMNVEV (reference sequence). CDR3 bases: TGTGCCAGCAGTTTAGACGGGGCCTACGAGCAGTACTTC. It codes for CASSLDGAYEQYF.

The gene calls are TRBV7-2 and TRBJ2-5; TRBD2 is a possible D gene (5 bases). CDR1 and CDR2 from the germline V gene are SGHTA and FQGNSA. The CDR3 has 15 residues. Trimming cost V 4 bases and J 0 bases, with 12 bases left between them. The CDR3 loop is CASSSNPGYQETQYF. CDR3 nucleotide sequence: TGTGCCAGCAGCTCTAATCCGGGGTACCAAGAGACCCAGTACTTC.

The rearrangement joins TRBV7-2 to TRBJ2-1, with D maybe TRBD1 (6 bases). The CDR3 extends over 14 amino acids. Trimming removed 8 bases at V and 4 bases at J, with 15 bases between. CDR1 is SGHTA, CDR2 FQGNSA, per germline. CDR3 bases: TGTGCCAGCCACTTGGGGACAAATTACAATGAGCAGTTCTTC. Amino acids: CASHLGTNYNEQFF.

The chain links TRBV7-9 to TRBJ2-1; a possible D gene is TRBD1 (5 bases). In germline, CDR1 is SEHNR, CDR2 FQNEAQ (reference sequence). This CDR3 comprises 17 residues. Trimming removed 4 bases from V and 0 bases from J, with 16 bases in between. The CDR3 DNA sequence: TGTGCCAGCAGCTGGTATACTTTTGGGGCCTCCTACAATGAGCAGTTCTTC. Its translation is CASSWYTFGASYNEQFF.

This clone was recorded a few times. Different DNA sequences within this sample yield the same CDR3. This rearrangement joins TRBV6-2 or TRBV6-3 to TRBJ2-3; D gene uncertain. CDR1 is MNHEY, CDR2 SVGEGT, per germline. V was clipped by 6 bases and J by 3 bases, with 4 bases between them. The CDR3 is 11 residues long. The CDR3 DNA follows: TGTGCCAGCAGCCTAACAGATACGCAGTATTTT. Amino acids: CASSLTDTQYF.

V and J are TRBV4-2 and TRBJ1-2, with D possibly being TRBD1 (5 bases). The germline V gene has CDR1 LGHNA and CDR2 YNFKEQ. V lost 1 base to trimming and J lost 0 bases, with 9 bases between them. The CDR3 is made up of 15 amino acids. As DNA, the CDR3 is TGTGCCAGCAGCCAAGGGGACTGGACTAACTATGGCTACACCTTC. Protein product: CASSQGDWTNYGYTF.

This rearrangement joins TRBV24-1 to TRBJ2-5; 12 bases are shared with TRBD1. The CDR3 sequence is 19 residues long. The V gene end was trimmed by 1 base and the J gene end by 5 bases; junction bases not matched to a gene: 13. CDR1 and CDR2 (germline): KGHDR, SFDVKD. CDR3 residues: CATSDFAGTGGSSKETQYF. The CDR3 nucleotides are TGTGCCACCAGTGATTTTGCTGGGACAGGGGGCTCATCAAAGGAGACCCAGTACTTC.

This chain joins TRBV6-5 and TRBJ2-5; TRBD2 matches at 10 bases. The CDR3 length is 15 residues. From germline, CDR1 is MNHEY and CDR2 SVGAGI. The V gene end was trimmed by 6 bases and the J gene end by 7 bases; junction bases not matched to a gene: 11. This chain's CDR3 is CASRPAGTSAGTQYF. The CDR3 DNA reads TGTGCCAGCAGACCCGCCGGGACTAGCGCCGGGACCCAGTACTTC.

This clone was recorded once. CDR3 residues: CSVSGFSYEQYF. The CDR3 nucleotides read TGCAGCGTTAGCGGATTCTCCTACGAGCAGTACTTC. This chain joins TRBV29-1 and TRBJ2-7, with a tentative D call TRBD2 (5 bases). Germline CDR1 reads SQVTM; CDR2 reads ANQGSEA. Between the trimmed V and J ends, which lost 5 bases and 0 bases, there was a span of 8 bases. This CDR3 is built from 12 residues.

The chain recombines TRBV27 with TRBJ1-5; TRBD1 might be the D (5 bases). Trimming pared 6 bases from V and 4 bases from J, leaving 10 bases between. CDR1 MNHEY and CDR2 SMNVEV come from the germline V gene (reference sequence). The CDR3 totals 13 residues. Here the CDR3 reads CASRQAGNQPQHF. CDR3 sequence (DNA): TGTGCCAGCAGACAAGCAGGGAATCAGCCCCAGCATTTT.

Written as DNA, the CDR3 is TGTGCCAGCACCGGGGTGTTTGGGCAGTTCTTC. Encoded protein: CASTGVFGQFF. V and J are TRBV3-1 (or the pseudogene TRBV3-2) and TRBJ2-1, with D perhaps TRBD2 (5 bases). The CDR3 has 11 amino acids. The ends were cut back, 7 bases at V and 12 bases at J, with 13 bases in the middle. Germline V lookup: CDR1 LGHDT, CDR2 YNNKEL (reference sequence).

The rearrangement links TRBV3-1 (or the pseudogene TRBV3-2) to TRBJ1-1; a possible D gene is TRBD1 (5 bases). The germline gives CDR1 LGHDT, CDR2 YNNKEL (reference sequence). The CDR3 totals 14 residues. V was cut by 0 bases and J by 5 bases, with 10 bases left in between. CDR3 sequence: CASSQESGETEAFF. In DNA, the CDR3 is TGTGCCAGCAGCCAAGAATCGGGGGAGACTGAAGCTTTCTTT.

Here the CDR3 DNA reads TGTGCCAGCAGCTCTGTTTCCTACGAGCAGTACTTC. This codes for CASSSVSYEQYF. The rearrangement uses TRBV11-2 and TRBJ2-7; D unclear. Deletions cut 4 bases from V and 1 base from J, with 5 bases between. Germline values: CDR1 SGHAT, CDR2 FQNNGV. The CDR3 extends over 12 amino acids.

The chain has TRBV4-1 and TRBJ2-1, with 9 bases lining up with TRBD2. V trimming: 2 bases; J trimming: 4 bases; junction bases outside the gene matches: 6. Per the germline V gene, CDR1 is MGHRA and CDR2 is YSYEKL. CDR3 length equals 16 residues. This CDR3 reads CASSQKTSGPYNEQFF. CDR3 coding DNA: TGCGCCAGCAGCCAAAAGACTAGCGGACCTTACAATGAGCAGTTCTTC.

This chain joins TRBV3-1 (or the pseudogene TRBV3-2) and TRBJ1-6; D may be TRBD1 (5 bases). V shed 0 bases and J shed 9 bases, with 12 bases lying between them. Per the germline V gene, CDR1 is LGHDT and CDR2 is YNNKEL (reference sequence). There are 15 residues in the CDR3. In nucleotides, the CDR3 is TGTGCCAGCAGCCAAGATGCGGGGGAGGGTTCACCCCTCCACTTT. Translated, it gives CASSQDAGEGSPLHF.

V gene TRBV6-5 combines with J gene TRBJ2-7; 8 bases map to TRBD1. With 0 bases clipped from V and 4 bases from J, the junction kept 8 bases outside the gene matches. Germline-derived CDR1 and CDR2 are MNHEY and SVGAGI. The CDR3 is 16 residues long. The CDR3 DNA reads TGTGCCAGCAGTTACTCCGGGACAGGCGAGCTGTACGAGCAGTACTTC. Its protein product is CASSYSGTGELYEQYF.

The V call is TRBV4-3, the J call TRBJ2-2, with 8 bases that match TRBD1. V trimming: 0 bases; J trimming: 6 bases; junction bases outside the gene matches: 0. Germline CDR1 reads LGHNA; CDR2 reads YSLEER. This CDR3 contains 14 residues. CDR3 in amino acids: CASSQEQGAGELFF. The CDR3 bases are TGCGCCAGCAGCCAAGAACAGGGGGCCGGGGAGCTGTTTTTT.

This clone was recorded only once. V is TRBV15 and J is TRBJ2-3; 7 nucleotides line up with TRBD2. CDR3 length: 15 amino acids. The V gene's germline CDR1 is LNHNV and CDR2 YYDKDF (reference sequence). V dropped 4 bases and J dropped 2; count of bases not matched to a gene: 6. The DNA for the CDR3 is TGTGCCACCAGCATAGCTAGCGGATCCACAGATACGCAGTATTTT. Translating it yields CATSIASGSTDTQYF. Full variable domain (missing parts from reference TRBV15 and TRBJ2-3): DAMVIQNPRYQVTQFGKPVTLSCSQTLNHNVMYWYQQKSSQAPKLLFHYYDKDFNNEADTPDNFQSRRPNTSFCFLDIRSPGLGDTAMYLCATSIASGSTDTQYFGPGTRLTVL.

A remark on this clone: At the DNA level, this CDR3 is encoded by other sequences in the same sample as well. This rearrangement joins TRBV18 to TRBJ2-3, with D maybe TRBD2 (7 bases). The V end lost 2 bases, the J end lost 5 bases, and 11 bases lay between the germline ends. This CDR3 comprises 14 residues. Per the germline V gene, CDR1 is KGHSH and CDR2 is LQKENI. CDR3 region: CASSPAGAGDTQYF. CDR3 coding DNA: TGTGCCAGCTCACCAGCGGGGGCGGGAGATACGCAGTATTTT.

The genes are TRBV19 and TRBJ2-7, with D possibly matching TRBD2 (5 bases). Germline V CDR1 and CDR2: LNHDA, SQIVND (reference sequence). CDR3 size: 12 residues. The V end was cut by 4 bases, the J end by 7 bases, with 11 bases between. CDR3 residues: CASSTRTGEQYF. DNA for the CDR3: TGTGCCAGTAGTACCCGGACGGGAGAGCAGTACTTC.

This chain links TRBV5-4 with TRBJ2-7, with 11 positions matching TRBD1. With V trimmed by 2 bases and J by 3 bases, 7 bases remained unmatched. This CDR3 is 16 amino acids long. CDR1 and CDR2 (germline): SGHNT, YYREEE (reference sequence). CDR3 region: CASSLGGGQGGYEQYF. DNA of the CDR3: TGTGCCAGCAGCTTAGGTGGGGGACAGGGGGGCTACGAGCAGTACTTC.

Concerning this clone: Additional DNA sequences in this sample encode the identical CDR3. The rearrangement links TRBV10-3 to TRBJ2-7; 7 bases agree with TRBD1. V lost 4 bases, J lost 3 bases, and 0 bases stayed unmatched. Germline V gene sequence: CDR1 ENHRY, CDR2 SYGVKD. CDR3 length: 12 amino acids. For the CDR3, the DNA is TGTGCCATCAGTGGACAGGGCTACGAGCAGTACTTC. Translated, it gives CAISGQGYEQYF.

The chain is built from TRBV6-5 and TRBJ1-3; D is unresolved. V was pared by 0 bases and J by 0 bases, with 6 bases between. CDR3 length: 15 residues. Germline loops: CDR1 MNHEY, CDR2 SVGAGI. The CDR3 is CASSYSVSSGNTIYF. CDR3 coding DNA: TGTGCCAGCAGTTACTCCGTCTCCTCTGGAAACACCATATATTTT.

The J gene is TRBJ1-6, the V gene TRBV7-8, with D tentatively TRBD1 (6 bases). V gave up 5 bases and J gave up 9 bases, with 20 bases separating them. The germline V gene has CDR1 SGHVS and CDR2 FQNEAQ. The CDR3 covers 16 residues. The CDR3 nucleotides read TGTGCCAGCAGCCTCGACCAGGGGCTCGGAAGTTCACCCCTCCACTTT. Amino acids: CASSLDQGLGSSPLHF.

The V and J genes are TRBV30 and TRBJ1-5; 10 bases fit TRBD1. Germline V gene lookup returns CDR1 GTSNPN and CDR2 SVGIG (reference sequence). The CDR3 is 14 amino acids. J was trimmed by 3 bases and V by 7 bases; bases with no gene match: 6. In nucleotides, the CDR3 is TGTGCCTTTGTGACAGGGGGCTCCAATCAGCCCCAGCATTTT. Translation gives CAFVTGGSNQPQHF. Supplemented by reference TRBV30 and TRBJ1-5, the full variable domain reads SQTIHQWPATLVQPVGSPLSLECTVEGTSNPNLYWYRQAAGRGLQLLFYSVGIGQISSEVPQNLSASRPQDRQFILSSKKLLLSDSGFYLCAFVTGGSNQPQHFGDGTRLSIL.